This is a list of T cell receptor beta chains from one sample in a study of low-dose radiotherapy and immunotherapy resistance in tumors. TCRdb re-analysed the reads in MiXCR, keeping a single row per CDR3 protein. Of about 58,000 distinct CDR3 sequences listed, around a quarter are singletons. The source was PBMCs, collected after low-dose radiotherapy plus immunotherapy. Receptor source: a male donor with prostate cancer. Both conserved end residues are part of each CDR3. Fields, in order: J gene, clone size, D gene, V gene, CDR3 DNA, CDR3 protein. D genes are given only for firm matches. The listing skips clone size in some rows; elsewhere it reads once, few, many or a size class.

J: TRBJ2-7; size: many; D: NA; V: TRBV30; DNA: TGTGCCCATTCTCACGAGCAGTACTTC; CDR3: CAHSHEQYF
J: TRBJ1-1; size: many; D: TRBD1; V: TRBV12-3/TRBV12-4; DNA: TGTGCCAGCACCAAATTACAGGGGCATGAAGCTTTCTTT; CDR3: CASTKLQGHEAFF
J: TRBJ2-3; size: many; D: TRBD2; V: TRBV18; DNA: TGTGCCAGCTCACCACCGGGCGGGGGGCACCGCACAGATACGCAGTATTTT; CDR3: CASSPPGGGHRTDTQYF
J: TRBJ2-3; size: NA; D: NA; V: TRBV11-2; DNA: TGTGCCAGCAGCTTAGATACGGAGACAGATACGCAGTATTTT; CDR3: CASSLDTETDTQYF
J: TRBJ2-3; size: medium-sized; D: TRBD2; V: TRBV7-2; DNA: TGTGCCAGCAGCTTTGATAGCGGGGGCACAGATACGCAGTATTTT; CDR3: CASSFDSGGTDTQYF
J: TRBJ2-4; size: NA; D: TRBD1; V: TRBV12-3/TRBV12-4; DNA: TGTGCCAGCACAAATCCCTCCGGGACAGGGGGTTACATTCAGTACTTC; CDR3: CASTNPSGTGGYIQYF
J: TRBJ2-2; size: many; D: NA; V: TRBV7-2; DNA: TGTGCCAGCAGCTTGAGTGGTATTGGGCGGGAGCTGTTTTTT; CDR3: CASSLSGIGRELFF
J: TRBJ1-2; size: many; D: TRBD1; V: TRBV25-1; DNA: TGTGCCAGCAGTGAACTACAGGGGCGACCAAATGGCTACACCTTC; CDR3: CASSELQGRPNGYTF
J: TRBJ2-7; size: many; D: TRBD2; V: TRBV5-1; DNA: TGCGCCAGCAGCGACACCGGGACTAGGCGCCACGAGCAGTACTTC; CDR3: CASSDTGTRRHEQYF
J: TRBJ2-7; size: few; D: TRBD2; V: TRBV11-2; DNA: TGTGCCAGCAGCTGGACTAGCGGGAGGGGGCCCGGGAGTTACGAGCAGTACTTC; CDR3: CASSWTSGRGPGSYEQYF
J: TRBJ2-3; size: many; D: TRBD2; V: TRBV7-8; DNA: TGTGCCAGCAGTTGGACTAGCGGGAGGGCCTCGACAGATACGCAGTATTTT; CDR3: CASSWTSGRASTDTQYF
J: TRBJ2-1; size: many; D: NA; V: TRBV5-1; DNA: TGCGCCAGCAGCCCGACCGGGACTGAATACAATGAGCAGTTCTTC; CDR3: CASSPTGTEYNEQFF
J: TRBJ2-1; size: many; D: TRBD2; V: TRBV5-5; DNA: TGTGCCAGCAGCCGGGAGGGGCACTCCTACAATGAGCAGTTCTTC; CDR3: CASSREGHSYNEQFF
J: TRBJ2-7; size: few; D: NA; V: TRBV11-2; DNA: TGTGCCAGCAGTCAAACCTGGGGCGAGCAGTACTTC; CDR3: CASSQTWGEQYF
J: TRBJ1-6; size: NA; D: NA; V: TRBV14; DNA: TGTGCCAGCAGCCAAGCACGGGGATCATCACCCCTCCACTTT; CDR3: CASSQARGSSPLHF
J: TRBJ1-2; size: many; D: NA; V: TRBV7-9; DNA: TGTGCCAGCAGCTTATACCAGGGGAGGATGAGTTCCATTATCTATGGCTACACCTTC; CDR3: CASSLYQGRMSSIIYGYTF
J: TRBJ2-1; size: many; D: TRBD2; V: TRBV20-1; DNA: TGCAGTGCTGGGATGAGCGGGGCAAAGGGAAATGAGCAGTTCTTC; CDR3: CSAGMSGAKGNEQFF
J: TRBJ1-5; size: NA; D: TRBD1; V: TRBV18; DNA: TGTGCCAGCTCACCTGCGACAGGGGGACGCAATCAGCCCCAGCATTTT; CDR3: CASSPATGGRNQPQHF
J: TRBJ2-7; size: many; D: NA; V: TRBV29-1; DNA: TGCAGCGTCGGGGGAGGGGGGAGCTACGAGCAGTACTTC; CDR3: CSVGGGGSYEQYF
J: TRBJ2-7; size: NA; D: NA; V: TRBV12-3/TRBV12-4; DNA: TGTGCCAGCCGTTACCGGGGCACCTACGAGCAGTACTTC; CDR3: CASRYRGTYEQYF
J: TRBJ2-7; size: many; D: NA; V: TRBV3-1; DNA: TGTGCCAGCAGCCTCAGGGCGGTCGCGTCCTACGAGCAGTACTTC; CDR3: CASSLRAVASYEQYF
J: TRBJ2-5; size: once; D: TRBD1; V: TRBV25-1; DNA: TGTGCCAGCGCCGGGACAGGGTCCAGAGAGACCCAGTACTTC; CDR3: CASAGTGSRETQYF
J: TRBJ2-2; size: NA; D: NA; V: TRBV6-4; DNA: TGTGCCAGCAGTTCGCAGTCTTCCGGGGAGCTGTTTTTT; CDR3: CASSSQSSGELFF
J: TRBJ1-1; size: NA; D: TRBD1; V: TRBV5-1; DNA: TGCGCCAGCAGCTTGCCGGGACAGCGAAACACTGAAGCTTTCTTT; CDR3: CASSLPGQRNTEAFF
J: TRBJ1-3; size: many; D: NA; V: TRBV30; DNA: TGTGCCTGGAGCGAAGACGTCAGCTCTGGAAACACCATATATTTT; CDR3: CAWSEDVSSGNTIYF
J: TRBJ2-1; size: many; D: TRBD2; V: TRBV4-3; DNA: TGCGTCAGCAGCCAAGGACTAGCGGGGGGGGTTGAGCAGTTCTTC; CDR3: CVSSQGLAGGVEQFF
J: TRBJ2-1; size: many; D: TRBD2; V: TRBV28; DNA: TGTGCCAGCAGTTTAAGGGGACCGGGGACTAGCGGCCTATACAATGAGCAGTTCTTC; CDR3: CASSLRGPGTSGLYNEQFF
J: TRBJ2-5; size: many; D: NA; V: TRBV29-1; DNA: TGCAGCGTTGATGGGGGGATTGGGGTAGGAGAGACCCAGTACTTC; CDR3: CSVDGGIGVGETQYF
J: TRBJ1-4; size: many; D: NA; V: TRBV5-1; DNA: TGCGCCAGCAGAGCTGTGGAGAAGAATAATGAAAAACTGTTTTTT; CDR3: CASRAVEKNNEKLFF
J: TRBJ1-2; size: many; D: TRBD1; V: TRBV20-1; DNA: TGCAGTGCTGGTACCGGGACAGTCTATGGCTACACCTTC; CDR3: CSAGTGTVYGYTF
J: TRBJ2-3; size: many; D: NA; V: TRBV7-2; DNA: TGTGCCAGCAGCCGGGACGGGAGTAGTACAGATACGCAGTATTTT; CDR3: CASSRDGSSTDTQYF
J: TRBJ2-5; size: many; D: TRBD1; V: TRBV7-6; DNA: TGTGCCAGCAGCTTAGCACAGGGGGGTGAGACCCAGTACTTC; CDR3: CASSLAQGGETQYF
J: TRBJ2-3; size: many; D: NA; V: TRBV20-1; DNA: TGCAGTGCTATAAATCCCGGACCAGATACGCAGTATTTT; CDR3: CSAINPGPDTQYF
J: TRBJ2-7; size: many; D: NA; V: TRBV30; DNA: TGTGCCTGGAGCCCTATCAGGGGCTACGAGCAGTACTTC; CDR3: CAWSPIRGYEQYF
J: TRBJ2-3; size: NA; D: NA; V: TRBV3-1; DNA: TGTGCCAGCAGCCACATCCGGGATCTGGATACGCAGTATTTT; CDR3: CASSHIRDLDTQYF
J: TRBJ2-2; size: many; D: NA; V: TRBV2; DNA: TGTGCCAGCCTGACAGCCGGGGAGCTGTTTTTT; CDR3: CASLTAGELFF
J: TRBJ2-3; size: many; D: NA; V: TRBV15; DNA: TGTGCCACCAGCAGAGTTATCACGGAATTAGGCACAGATACGCAGTATTTT; CDR3: CATSRVITELGTDTQYF
J: TRBJ1-4; size: many; D: TRBD1; V: TRBV7-9; DNA: TGTGCCAGCAGCTTAGACAGGGGGCCGGGAAAACTGTTTTTT; CDR3: CASSLDRGPGKLFF
J: TRBJ1-1; size: many; D: NA; V: TRBV28; DNA: TGTGCCAGCAGTTTAGGAGGATTTGAAGCTTTCTTT; CDR3: CASSLGGFEAFF
J: TRBJ2-3; size: many; D: NA; V: TRBV12-3/TRBV12-4; DNA: TGTGCCAGCAGTTTCCCCGTAACGAGGACAGGGTTTGACGGGAGGGCCCTGCCAGATACGCAGTATTTT; CDR3: CASSFPVTRTGFDGRALPDTQYF
J: TRBJ2-7; size: NA; D: TRBD2; V: TRBV10-3; DNA: TGTGCCATCAGTGCCCCTGAGTCCGGCGGGGGTTACTACGAGCAGTACTTC; CDR3: CAISAPESGGGYYEQYF
J: TRBJ2-5; size: many; D: NA; V: TRBV9; DNA: TGTGCCAGCAGCGTAGCAGGGATCCAAGAGACCCAGTACTTC; CDR3: CASSVAGIQETQYF